Listed below are T cell receptor beta chains from one sample, sequenced in a study of blood T cell repertoires in COVID-19. Repertoires were generated with immunoSEQ multiplex PCR, while TCRdb's copy carries only in-frame clones and drops some. The profile shows more than 60,000 clones, 90% of them singletons. The sequenced material came from peripheral blood. These receptors all come from a human donor in a cohort sampled during active COVID-19. The CDR3 runs from the conserved cysteine through the conserved F or W. Fields, in order: D gene, J gene, clone size, V gene, CDR3 DNA, CDR3 protein. The D gene is left open where the match is weak. Expanded clones get a size class; other rows say once, few or many, or leave the size out.

NA	TRBJ1-2	NA	TRBV14	TGTGCCAGCAGCCCGGGAGAGTATGGCTACACCTTC	CASSPGEYGYTF
TRBD1	TRBJ2-3	NA	TRBV3-1/TRBV3-2	TGTGCCAGCAGCCAACCCGGACAGGGGGCGAAGACAGATACGCAGTATTTT	CASSQPGQGAKTDTQYF
NA	TRBJ1-2	NA	TRBV2	TGTGCCAGCAGGGGATTAACCGGGACACGGGATGGCTACACCTTC	CASRGLTGTRDGYTF
NA	TRBJ1-2	NA	TRBV2	TGTGCCAGCAGTGAAAATCGACAGCTTCTCTATGGCTACACCTTC	CASSENRQLLYGYTF
TRBD1	TRBJ1-2	NA	TRBV5-1	TGCGCCAGCAGCCATGACGGACAGGCTAACTATGGCTACACCTTC	CASSHDGQANYGYTF
TRBD1	TRBJ1-3	NA	TRBV7-8	TGTGCCAGCAGCTTAGGGGCAGGGGGTTTTGGAAACACCATATATTTT	CASSLGAGGFGNTIYF
TRBD2	TRBJ2-2	NA	TRBV14	TGTGCCAGCAGCCAAGGGCGTGGACTAGCGGGGGCCGCGAACACCGGGGAGCTGTTTTTT	CASSQGRGLAGAANTGELFF
TRBD1	TRBJ1-5	few	TRBV5-1	TGCGCCAGCAGCTCCGGGACAGATAGCAATCAGCCCCAGCATTTT	CASSSGTDSNQPQHF
TRBD2	TRBJ2-2	NA	TRBV15	TGTGCCACCAGCACCTTCCCTAGAAGAGCGGGGGGGCGGTCCGGGGAGCTGTTTTTT	CATSTFPRRAGGRSGELFF
NA	TRBJ2-5	NA	TRBV29-1	TGCAGCGTGCTGGAGGCGGATCGGACCGGGATAGAGACCCAGTACTTC	CSVLEADRTGIETQYF
NA	TRBJ2-7	NA	TRBV3-1/TRBV3-2	TGTGCCAGCAGCCTCACAAGATACGAGCAGTACTTC	CASSLTRYEQYF
TRBD2	TRBJ2-1	NA	TRBV7-8	TGTGCCAGCAGCTTCGGGAGGATCAATGAGCAGTTCTTC	CASSFGRINEQFF
NA	TRBJ2-5	NA	TRBV3-1/TRBV3-2	TGTGCCAGCAGCCAAGAATCTTCTAGCCTAGCGCAAAAAAAGACCCAGTACTTC	CASSQESSSLAQKKTQYF
NA	TRBJ1-2	once	TRBV28	TGTGCCAGCAGTTTATTCCAGCGTGGCTACACCTTC	CASSLFQRGYTF
TRBD1	TRBJ2-2	NA	TRBV5-5	TGTGCCAGCAGCGGTCCACAGGGGGCGAGCACCGGGGAGCTGTTTTTT	CASSGPQGASTGELFF
TRBD1	TRBJ1-1	NA	TRBV7-9	TGTGCCAGCATCGGACAGGCGAACACTGAAGCTTTCTTT	CASIGQANTEAFF
TRBD2	TRBJ2-5	NA	TRBV7-9	TGTGCCAGCAGCCCCGGGACTAGCCGGGAGACCCAGTACTTC	CASSPGTSRETQYF
NA	TRBJ2-3	NA	TRBV5-6	TGTGCCAGCAGCTTGGGAGTGGTTACGCAGTATTTT	CASSLGVVTQYF
TRBD1	TRBJ1-2	NA	TRBV5-4	TGTGCCAGCAGCATCATGGACAGGGGCGATGGCTACACCTTC	CASSIMDRGDGYTF
NA	TRBJ1-1	NA	TRBV18	TGTGCCAGCTCACCGGAGGTTGGGAAGGTTCGAGCTTTCTTT	CASSPEVGKVRAFF
NA	TRBJ1-1	few	TRBV27	TGTGCCAGCGCCCTGGGCGATTTCTACACTGAAGCTTTCTTT	CASALGDFYTEAFF
TRBD1	TRBJ2-7	NA	TRBV6-2/TRBV6-3	TGTGCCAGCAGCCCGACAGGGTGGGTCGACGAGCAGTACTTC	CASSPTGWVDEQYF
NA	TRBJ1-2	NA	TRBV4-2	TGTGCCAGCAGCCAACCGACCGGGACACCTAACTATGGCTACACCTTC	CASSQPTGTPNYGYTF